A single sample gave rise to the 22 T cell receptor beta chains below, sequenced in a study of vaccination and CD4 T cells after COVID-19. For these TCRs, the target antigens are not known. Treatment indicated: roughly 11-day PBMC culture with coronavirus spike peptide pools or control peptides (ViraFEST assay). Sequencing of the DNA from cultured CD4+ T cells was carried out with the Oncomine TCR Beta short-read assay. Each CDR3 protein is one row after TCRdb ran MiXCR on the PCR reads. The sample yields 15,000 or so distinct CDR3 sequences, 45% to 65% seen once. Material for sequencing was CD4+ T cells from blood, cultured in vitro. These receptors all stem from a human donor who had recovered from COVID-19.

The chain is built from TRBV20-1 and TRBJ2-3, with 9 bases identical to TRBD2. V was pared by 0 bases and J by 4 bases, with 5 bases of the junction left unmatched. Germline V lookup: CDR1 DFQATT, CDR2 SNEGSKA (reference sequence). This CDR3 region has 15 residues. CDR3 DNA: TGCAGTGCTAGAGACCTTAGCGGGAGTGCAGATACGCAGTATTTT. This gives the protein CSARDLSGSADTQYF.

The chain couples TRBV9 to TRBJ1-5; D is ambiguous. Deletions cut 0 bases from V and 1 base from J, with 8 bases between. Germline V CDR1 and CDR2: SGDLS, YYNGEE. The CDR3 has 15 amino acids. The CDR3 region has the DNA TGTGCCAGCAGCGTAGAAGGCGGAAGCAATCAGCCCCAGCATTTT. It encodes CASSVEGGSNQPQHF.

This clonotype was seen only a few times. This chain joins TRBV20-1 and TRBJ1-5, with 8 bases fitting TRBD1. Germline trimming cut 3 bases from V and 1 base from J; bases unmatched to any gene: 5. CDR1 DFQATT and CDR2 SNEGSKA come from the germline V gene (reference sequence). The CDR3 runs 15 residues. CDR3 sequence: CSASQGAMSNQPQHF. The CDR3 nucleotides are TGCAGTGCTAGTCAGGGGGCGATGAGCAATCAGCCCCAGCATTTT.

The V gene is TRBV20-1, the J gene TRBJ1-1, with TRBD1 matching 12 bases. Looked up from germline, CDR1 is DFQATT and CDR2 is SNEGSKA (reference sequence). With V trimmed by 5 bases and J by 4 bases, 14 bases remained unmatched. The CDR3 extends over 17 amino acids. The CDR3 sequence: CSASTGTGGAWVTEAFF. CDR3 DNA: TGCAGTGCTTCAACCGGGACAGGGGGCGCCTGGGTCACTGAAGCTTTCTTT.

CDR3 nucleotide sequence: TGCGCCAGCAGCCTACAGGGGTTTGGGGAGACCCAGTACTTC. As protein: CASSLQGFGETQYF. The rearrangement links TRBV4-1 to TRBJ2-5; 7 bases are shared with TRBD1. This CDR3 region has 14 residues. V lost 4 bases and J lost 5; bases outside the gene matches: 7. CDR1 is MGHRA and CDR2 is YSYEKL in the germline V gene.

CDR3 sequence reads: CAISDHRLAGGSQETQYF. The CDR3 DNA reads TGTGCCATCAGTGACCACAGACTAGCGGGGGGTTCCCAAGAGACCCAGTACTTC. The rearrangement joins TRBV10-3 to TRBJ2-5, with 13 positions matching TRBD2. After removal of 3 bases from V and 1 base from J, the junction contained 8 bases not matched to a gene. The length of the CDR3 is 18 residues. Germline values: CDR1 ENHRY, CDR2 SYGVKD.

Only a few counts were recorded for this clonotype. The genes are TRBV12-3 or TRBV12-4 and TRBJ1-1; D may be TRBD1 (5 bases). V was cut by 0 bases and J by 6 bases, with 14 bases left in between. This CDR3 spans 15 amino acids. CDR3 in amino acids: CASSLAGTRGAEAFF. For the CDR3, the DNA is TGTGCCAGCAGTTTAGCAGGGACCCGAGGCGCTGAAGCTTTCTTT.

This clonotype was observed once. This chain joins TRBV11-2 and TRBJ2-1; TRBD2 agrees at 13 bases. CDR3 length: 16 amino acids. Germline CDR1 reads SGHAT; CDR2 reads FQNNGV. Trimming removed 5 bases from V and 6 bases from J; junction bases left unmatched: 7. Here the CDR3 reads CASSQLAGGPGNEQFF. Written as DNA, the CDR3 is TGTGCCAGCAGCCAACTAGCGGGAGGGCCAGGCAATGAGCAGTTCTTC.

The chain couples TRBV7-2 to TRBJ1-5; 7 positions match TRBD1. Per the germline V gene, CDR1 is SGHTA and CDR2 is FQGNSA. The CDR3 runs 15 residues. V lost 5 bases and J lost 0; bases outside the gene matches: 4. CDR3 sequence: CASSTTGASNQPQHF. The DNA of the CDR3 is TGTGCCAGCAGCACTACAGGGGCTAGCAATCAGCCCCAGCATTTT. Based on the CDR3 plus reference TRBV7-2 and TRBJ1-5, the full variable domain is GAGVSQSPSNKVTEKGKDVELRCDPISGHTALYWYRQSLGQGLEFLIYFQGNSAPDKSGLPSDRFSAERTGGSVSTLTIQRTQQEDSAVYLCASSTTGASNQPQHFGDGTRLSIL.

This clonotype was detected only once. This chain links TRBV6-9 with TRBJ1-5, with D possibly matching TRBD1 (6 bases). Germline V CDR1 and CDR2: MNHGY, SVAAGI. There are 14 residues in the CDR3. CDR3 DNA: TGTGCAGGGGAACCGGGGGGCATGGGTCAGCCCCAGCATTTT. The encoded protein is CAGEPGGMGQPQHF.

J is TRBJ1-1 and V is TRBV10-3; D is possibly TRBD1 (6 bases). The CDR3 totals 15 residues. V was trimmed by 6 bases and J by 11 bases, leaving 25 bases between them. Germline V gene data show CDR1 as ENHRY and CDR2 as SYGVKD. The CDR3, as DNA: TGTGCCATCAGGGGGGGCCGAAGGTGGGGGGATGACGCTTTCTTT. Its translation: CAIRGGRRWGDDAFF.

This clonotype was counted only a few times. The J gene is TRBJ1-2, the V gene TRBV6-1; D is ambiguous. Deletions cut 8 bases from V and 0 bases from J, with 10 bases between. CDR3 length equals 13 residues. Per the germline V gene, CDR1 is MNHNS and CDR2 is SASEGT. The CDR3 loop is CASGRQSNYGYTF. DNA of the CDR3: TGTGCCAGCGGGAGGCAGTCTAACTATGGCTACACCTTC.

This clonotype was seen just once. The chain has TRBV24-1 and TRBJ2-6; tentatively, D is TRBD1 (6 bases). V shed 2 bases and J shed 0 bases, with 7 bases lying between them. Germline-derived CDR1 and CDR2 are KGHDR and SFDVKD. This CDR3 contains 16 residues. This CDR3 reads CATSDSGASGANVLTF. DNA for the CDR3: TGTGCCACCAGTGATTCAGGGGCCTCTGGGGCCAACGTCCTGACTTTC.

This clonotype was observed a few times. The V and J genes are TRBV11-2 and TRBJ1-6; no firm D call. CDR1 SGHAT and CDR2 FQNNGV come from the germline V gene. The CDR3 has 14 amino acids. V gave up 1 base and J gave up 9 bases, with 10 bases separating them. CDR3: CASSLVGHGSPLHF. The CDR3 DNA follows: TGTGCCAGCAGCTTAGTAGGTCATGGTTCACCCCTCCACTTT.

The J gene is TRBJ1-1, the V gene TRBV21-1; the table's D call TRBD1 went unverified against the DNA. TRBV21-1 is designated a pseudogene. This CDR3 is 17 amino acids long. CDR3: CASSKPLTRTGATEAFF. The DNA of the CDR3 is TGTGCCAGCAGCAAACCCCTTACCCGTACAGGGGCCACTGAAGCTTTCTTT.

This clonotype turned up a few times. This chain joins TRBV12-3 or TRBV12-4 and TRBJ1-2; 12 bases line up with TRBD1. The V segment lost 5 bases and the J segment 7 bases; nucleotides outside the gene matches: 11. The CDR3 is made up of 16 amino acids. The CDR3 reads CASSPWDRGQGGGYTF. CDR3 DNA: TGTGCCAGCAGTCCCTGGGACAGGGGGCAGGGAGGTGGCTACACCTTC.

The sample holds a few counts of this clonotype. The chain recombines TRBV12-3 or TRBV12-4 with TRBJ1-5, with D possibly matching TRBD1 (5 bases). With 8 bases removed from V and 1 base from J, the gap between germline ends came to 12 bases. This CDR3 comprises 14 residues. Here the CDR3 DNA reads TGTGCCAGCGCCTGGGGGGGGAGCAATCAGCCCCAGCATTTT. Translated: CASAWGGSNQPQHF.

This chain joins TRBV6-1 and TRBJ1-2; 8 nucleotides agree with TRBD1. V shed 4 bases, J shed 4 bases, and the junction held 5 bases outside the gene matches. Germline V gives CDR1 MNHNS, CDR2 SASEGT. The CDR3 sequence is 14 residues long. CDR3 bases: TGTGCCAGCAGTGGGGGACAGGCTTTCTATGGCTACACCTTC. Residues: CASSGGQAFYGYTF.

The chain employs TRBV9 and TRBJ2-5; 11 positions agree with TRBD2. Germline V gene lookup returns CDR1 SGDLS and CDR2 YYNGEE. V lost 1 base and J lost 4; bases outside the gene matches: 6. The CDR3 is made up of 16 amino acids. The CDR3 bases are TGTGCCAGCAGCGTACCACTAGCGGGAGCGGCAGAGACCCAGTACTTC. The encoded protein is CASSVPLAGAAETQYF.

The chain carries TRBV5-1 and TRBJ2-1, with 9 positions matching TRBD1. Germline lookup yields CDR1 SGHRS and CDR2 YFSETQ. The CDR3 contains 15 residues. The trim removed 2 bases at V and 7 bases at J, leaving 7 bases unmatched. The chain's CDR3 is CASSLQGAFGNEQFF. The CDR3, as DNA: TGCGCCAGCAGCTTACAGGGGGCTTTCGGAAATGAGCAGTTCTTC.

The chain couples TRBV7-9 to TRBJ1-3; D gene unclear. The V end lost 2 bases, the J end lost 4 bases, and 3 bases lay between the germline ends. Looked up from germline, CDR1 is SEHNR and CDR2 is FQNEAQ (reference sequence). This CDR3 has 12 amino acids. The CDR3 DNA sequence: TGTGCCAGCAGCTTATTAGGAAACACCATATATTTT. Translated: CASSLLGNTIYF.

The chain couples TRBV12-3 or TRBV12-4 to TRBJ1-1; TRBD1 matches at 9 bases. V shed 3 bases and J 1 base; nucleotides not matched to a gene: 0. The CDR3 covers 14 residues. As DNA, the CDR3 is TGTGCCAGCAGTTTGGACAGGGGGAACACTGAAGCTTTCTTT. Its translation: CASSLDRGNTEAFF.